This T cell receptor (beta chain) was identified in a study of regulatory T cells in long-lasting Graves disease. Between the trimmed V and J ends, which lost 2 bases and 10 bases, there was a span of 22 bases. From germline, CDR1 is SGHTA and CDR2 FQGNSA. The CDR3 is 16 residues long. The table lists this clonotype with a few counts. Since a much larger clone is just one base distant, this may be a read error. iRepertoire HTBI primers and Arm-PCR of CDR3 regions built TCR beta libraries. TCRdb re-derived calls from the multiplex PCR reads in MiXCR, one entry per CDR3 protein. The data contain about 420,000 distinct CDR3 sequences, about a sixth of them seen just once; the ten biggest clones take up around 23%. Time point here: newly diagnosed GD, antithyroid drugs for less than 3 months. Researchers made the TCR library from RNA that was extracted from PBMCs. Another study also made use of these data, one on T cells in Graves' hyperthyroidism and ophthalmopathy.

The chain combines TRBV7-2 with TRBJ2-3; tentatively, D is TRBD1 or TRBD2 (5 bases each). The sequences come from peripheral blood mononuclear cells (PBMCs), collected at new diagnosis, from a patient treated with antithyroid drugs. The receptor comes from a woman aged 18-30 years with Graves disease. CDR3 DNA: TGTGCCAGCAGCTTACCTTTTCGGGGCCCACTTGGAGCGCAGTATTTT. Its protein product is CASSLPFRGPLGAQYF.